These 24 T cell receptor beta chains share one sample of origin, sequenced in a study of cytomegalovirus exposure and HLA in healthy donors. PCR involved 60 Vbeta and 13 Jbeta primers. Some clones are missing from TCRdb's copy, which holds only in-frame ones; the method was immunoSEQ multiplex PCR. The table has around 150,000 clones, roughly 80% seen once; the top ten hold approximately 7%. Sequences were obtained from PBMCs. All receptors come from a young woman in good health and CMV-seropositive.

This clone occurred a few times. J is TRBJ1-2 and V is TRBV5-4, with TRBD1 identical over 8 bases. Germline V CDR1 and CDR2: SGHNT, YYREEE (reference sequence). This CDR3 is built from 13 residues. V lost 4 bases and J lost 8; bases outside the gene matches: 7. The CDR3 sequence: CASSTPGGQGYTF. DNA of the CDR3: TGTGCCAGCAGCACCCCAGGGGGCCAAGGCTACACCTTC.

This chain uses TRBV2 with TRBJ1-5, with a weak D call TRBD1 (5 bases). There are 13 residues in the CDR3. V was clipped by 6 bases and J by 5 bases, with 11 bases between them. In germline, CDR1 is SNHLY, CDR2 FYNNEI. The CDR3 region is CASSDSYHQPQHF. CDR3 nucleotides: TGTGCCAGCAGCGACAGCTACCATCAGCCCCAGCATTTT. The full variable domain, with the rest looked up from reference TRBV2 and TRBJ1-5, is EPEVTQTPSHQVTQMGQEVILRCVPISNHLYFYWYRQILGQKVEFLVSFYNNEISEKSEIFDDQFSVERPDGSNFTLKIRSTKLEDSAMYFCASSDSYHQPQHFGDGTRLSIL.

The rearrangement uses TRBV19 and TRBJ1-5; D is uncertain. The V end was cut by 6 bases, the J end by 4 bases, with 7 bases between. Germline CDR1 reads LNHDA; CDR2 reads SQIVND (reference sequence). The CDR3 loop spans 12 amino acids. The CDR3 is CASSPKNQPQHF. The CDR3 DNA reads TGTGCCAGTAGCCCTAAGAATCAGCCCCAGCATTTT.

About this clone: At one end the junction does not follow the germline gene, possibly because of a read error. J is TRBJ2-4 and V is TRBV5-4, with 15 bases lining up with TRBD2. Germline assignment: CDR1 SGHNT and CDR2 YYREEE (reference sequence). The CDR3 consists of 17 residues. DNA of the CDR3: TGTGCCAGCAGAACCGGGACTAGCGGGGGGCGGGGAAACAGTCAGTACTTC. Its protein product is CASRTGTSGGRGNSQYF.

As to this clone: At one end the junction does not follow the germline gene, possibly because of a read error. CDR3 loop: CSSSLGSGGGGNQPQHF. The CDR3 nucleotides read TGTTCCAGCAGCCTGGGGTCGGGGGGAGGCGGCAATCAGCCCCAGCATTTT. The V and J genes are TRBV7-9 and TRBJ1-5; TRBD1 is a possible D gene (5 bases). The CDR3 totals 17 residues. Germline V gene data show CDR1 as SEHNR and CDR2 as FQNEAQ (reference sequence).

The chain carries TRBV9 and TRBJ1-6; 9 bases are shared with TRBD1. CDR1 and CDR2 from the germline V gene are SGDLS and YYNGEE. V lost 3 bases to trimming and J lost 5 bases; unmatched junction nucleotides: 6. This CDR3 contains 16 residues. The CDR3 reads CASSGTGGEHNSPLHF. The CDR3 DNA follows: TGTGCCAGCAGCGGCACAGGGGGCGAACATAATTCACCCCTCCACTTT.

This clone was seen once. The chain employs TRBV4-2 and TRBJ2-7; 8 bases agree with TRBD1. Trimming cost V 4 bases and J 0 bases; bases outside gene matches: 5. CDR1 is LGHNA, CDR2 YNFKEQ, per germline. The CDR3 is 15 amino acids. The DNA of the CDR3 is TGTGCCAGCAGCCTCCGGGACAGGCTCTCCTACGAGCAGTACTTC. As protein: CASSLRDRLSYEQYF.

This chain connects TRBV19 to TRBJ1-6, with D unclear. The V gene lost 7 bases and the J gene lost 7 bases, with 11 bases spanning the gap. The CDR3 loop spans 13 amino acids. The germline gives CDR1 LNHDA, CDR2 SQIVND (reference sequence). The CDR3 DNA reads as TGTGCCAGTACCATATCCCTAAATTCACCCCTCCACTTT. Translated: CASTISLNSPLHF.

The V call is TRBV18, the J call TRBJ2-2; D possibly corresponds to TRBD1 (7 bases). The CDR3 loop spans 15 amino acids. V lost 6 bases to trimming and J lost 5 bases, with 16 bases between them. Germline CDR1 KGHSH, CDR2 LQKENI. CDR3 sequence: CASSRRQGGTGELFF. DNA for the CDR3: TGTGCCAGCTCCCGAAGACAGGGAGGAACCGGGGAGCTGTTTTTT.

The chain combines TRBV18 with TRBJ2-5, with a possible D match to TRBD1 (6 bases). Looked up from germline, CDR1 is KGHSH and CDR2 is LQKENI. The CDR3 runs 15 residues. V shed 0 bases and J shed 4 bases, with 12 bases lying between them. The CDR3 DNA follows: TGTGCCAGCTCACCACCGTCAGGGGTTGGAGAGACCCAGTACTTC. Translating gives CASSPPSGVGETQYF.

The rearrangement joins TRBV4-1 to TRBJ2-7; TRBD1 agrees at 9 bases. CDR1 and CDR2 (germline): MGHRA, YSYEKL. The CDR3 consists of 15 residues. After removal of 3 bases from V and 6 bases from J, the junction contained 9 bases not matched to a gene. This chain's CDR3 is CASSQIPGQGVEQYF. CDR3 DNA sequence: TGCGCCAGCAGCCAGATACCGGGACAGGGTGTCGAGCAGTACTTC.

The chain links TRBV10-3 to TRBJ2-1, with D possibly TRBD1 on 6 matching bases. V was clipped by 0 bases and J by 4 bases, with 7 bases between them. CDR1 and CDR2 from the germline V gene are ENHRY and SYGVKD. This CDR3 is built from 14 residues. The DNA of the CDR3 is TGTGCCATCAGTGAGTCACAGGGTTACAATGAGCAGTTCTTC. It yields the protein CAISESQGYNEQFF.

The CDR3 region has the DNA TGTGCCAGCAGCTTGAGCAGCGGGGGGCTTAGCGGAGATACGCAGTATTTT. This sequence encodes CASSLSSGGLSGDTQYF. This chain links TRBV5-4 with TRBJ2-3; TRBD2 aligns across 9 bases. Losses at the gene ends were 1 base for V and 5 bases for J; bases not matched to a gene: 11. The CDR3 is 17 residues long. The V gene's germline CDR1 is SGHNT and CDR2 YYREEE (reference sequence).

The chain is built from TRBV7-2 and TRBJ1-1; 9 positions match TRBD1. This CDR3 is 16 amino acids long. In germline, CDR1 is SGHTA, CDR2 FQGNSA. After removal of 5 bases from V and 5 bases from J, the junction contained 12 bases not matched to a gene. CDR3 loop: CASSIVQGARWTEAFF. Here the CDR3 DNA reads TGTGCCAGCAGCATAGTACAGGGGGCGCGGTGGACTGAAGCTTTCTTT.

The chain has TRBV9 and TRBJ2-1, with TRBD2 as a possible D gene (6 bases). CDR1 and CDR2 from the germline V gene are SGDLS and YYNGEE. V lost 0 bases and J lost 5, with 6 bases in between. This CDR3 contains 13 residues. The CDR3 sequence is CASSVVADNEQFF. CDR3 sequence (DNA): TGTGCCAGCAGCGTAGTAGCGGACAATGAGCAGTTCTTC.

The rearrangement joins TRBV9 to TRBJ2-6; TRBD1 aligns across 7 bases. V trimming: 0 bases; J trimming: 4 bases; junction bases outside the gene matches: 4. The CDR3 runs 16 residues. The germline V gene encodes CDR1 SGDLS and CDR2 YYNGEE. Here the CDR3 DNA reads TGTGCCAGCAGCGTAGAGAAGGGGGCCGGGGCCAACGTCCTGACTTTC. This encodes CASSVEKGAGANVLTF.

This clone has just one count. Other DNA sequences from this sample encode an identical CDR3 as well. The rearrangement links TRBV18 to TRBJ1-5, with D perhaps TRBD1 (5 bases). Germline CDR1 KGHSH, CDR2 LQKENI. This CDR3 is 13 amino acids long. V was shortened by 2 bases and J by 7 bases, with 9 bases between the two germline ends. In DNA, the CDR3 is TGTGCCAGCTCACCAGACAGAAACCAGCCCCAGCATTTT. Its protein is CASSPDRNQPQHF.

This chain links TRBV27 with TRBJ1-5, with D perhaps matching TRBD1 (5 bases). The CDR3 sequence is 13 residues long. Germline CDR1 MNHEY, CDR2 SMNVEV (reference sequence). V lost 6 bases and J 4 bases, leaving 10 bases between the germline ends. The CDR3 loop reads CASSRQPNQPQHF. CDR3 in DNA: TGTGCCAGCAGCAGACAGCCAAATCAGCCCCAGCATTTT.

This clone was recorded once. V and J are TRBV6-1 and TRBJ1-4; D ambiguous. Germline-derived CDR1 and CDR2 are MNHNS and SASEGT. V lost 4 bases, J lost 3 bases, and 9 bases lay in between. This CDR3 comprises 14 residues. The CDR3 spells CASSVGRANEKLFF. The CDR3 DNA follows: TGTGCCAGCAGTGTGGGCAGAGCTAATGAAAAACTGTTTTTT.

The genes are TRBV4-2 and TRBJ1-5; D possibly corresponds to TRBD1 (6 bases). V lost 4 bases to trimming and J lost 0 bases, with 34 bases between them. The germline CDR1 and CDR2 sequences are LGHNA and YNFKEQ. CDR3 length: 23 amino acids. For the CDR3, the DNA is TGTGCCAGCAGCCCGGAAGGACAGCGAGACCTAACTCGACTCCCATATAGCAATCAGCCCCAGCATTTT. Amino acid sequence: CASSPEGQRDLTRLPYSNQPQHF.

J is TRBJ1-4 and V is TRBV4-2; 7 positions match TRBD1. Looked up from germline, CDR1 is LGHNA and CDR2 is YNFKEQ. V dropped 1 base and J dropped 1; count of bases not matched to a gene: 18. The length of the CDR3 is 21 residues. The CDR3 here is CASSQGVYIGTEGGTNEKLFF. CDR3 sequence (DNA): TGTGCCAGCAGCCAAGGGGTATATATAGGGACAGAGGGCGGAACTAATGAAAAACTGTTTTTT.

Written as DNA, the CDR3 is TGTGCCAGCTCAATGAGCAGGGGGCCCTACGTCGTGCAGTACTTC. Its protein product is CASSMSRGPYVVQYF. The genes are TRBV18 and TRBJ2-7; 8 bases agree with TRBD1. Germline assignment: CDR1 KGHSH and CDR2 LQKENI. V gave up 5 bases and J gave up 9 bases; unmatched junction bases: 15. The length of the CDR3 is 15 residues.

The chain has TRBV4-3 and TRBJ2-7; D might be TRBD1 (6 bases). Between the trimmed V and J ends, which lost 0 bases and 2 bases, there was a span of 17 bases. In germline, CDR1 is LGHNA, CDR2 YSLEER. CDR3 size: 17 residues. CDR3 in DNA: TGCGCCAGCAGCCAAGACTATAGGGTCAGGGGAACCTACGAGCAGTACTTC. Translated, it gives CASSQDYRVRGTYEQYF.

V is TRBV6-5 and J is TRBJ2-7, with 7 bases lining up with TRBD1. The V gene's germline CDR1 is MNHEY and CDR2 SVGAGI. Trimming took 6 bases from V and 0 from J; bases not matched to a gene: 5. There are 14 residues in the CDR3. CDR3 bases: TGTGCCAGCAGCCTAAGGGACAGCTCCTACGAGCAGTACTTC. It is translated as CASSLRDSSYEQYF.